This TCR beta chain was sequenced during a study of post-analysis software for immune sequencing data. Study at large: Included among the disease courses, which were recorded for the cohort, were relapsing-remitting, secondary progressive and progressive-relapsing multiple sclerosis. Study-level points and caveats: Controls' normalized Chao1 diversity significantly exceeded that of multiple sclerosis patients. In patients, about five TRBV segments were more frequent than in controls, with TRBV5-6, TRBV5-1 and TRBV20-1 among them.

TCR beta cDNA libraries included unique molecular identifiers. TCRdb reanalysed the PCR reads using MiXCR and keeps one entry per CDR3 protein. The sample lists about 680,000 distinct CDR3 sequences; approximately 60% were seen once. For this clonotype: Its antigen is as yet unknown.

The V end was cut by 4 bases, the J end by 1 base, with 12 bases between. From germline, CDR1 is SGHDT and CDR2 YYEEEE. This CDR3 comprises 14 residues. This TCR was recovered from a girl aged 2 to 9 with multiple sclerosis. Sequencing was carried out using blood. This rearrangement joins TRBV5-6 to TRBJ2-7; no definite D call. CDR3 residues: CASSGRWLSYEQYF. DNA of the CDR3: TGTGCCAGCAGCGGCAGGTGGCTTTCCTACGAGCAGTACTTC.